A single T cell receptor (beta chain) is shown here with its context. The antigen is undetermined. The record originates from a study of shared clonotypes between healthy human individuals. Turning to the study itself: Those who served as donors were a couple of women and three men between the ages of 18 and 49.

The CDR3 is 16 residues long. Germline CDR1 reads MNHNS; CDR2 reads SASEGT. V dropped 1 base and J dropped 2 bases, with 12 bases sitting between them. Study results and limitations: Naive subsets usually exceeded memory subsets in estimated richness. With four donors compared, around 5% of naive CD4 clonotypes were shared.

TCRdb's copy holds only in-frame clones and misses some; the assay was immunoSEQ multiplex PCR. The sample lists over a million clones, about 74% occurring once. The sequenced material came from memory CD4+ T cells sorted from blood. Subset denoted: CD45RA-negative fraction. The V gene is TRBV6-1, the J gene TRBJ1-5; possible D gene TRBD1, 5 bases. The TCR was taken from a man younger than 35 in good health. This CDR3 reads CASSEGTWNGNQPQHF. The CDR3 region has the DNA TGTGCCAGCAGTGAAGGGACATGGAATGGCAATCAGCCCCAGCATTTT.